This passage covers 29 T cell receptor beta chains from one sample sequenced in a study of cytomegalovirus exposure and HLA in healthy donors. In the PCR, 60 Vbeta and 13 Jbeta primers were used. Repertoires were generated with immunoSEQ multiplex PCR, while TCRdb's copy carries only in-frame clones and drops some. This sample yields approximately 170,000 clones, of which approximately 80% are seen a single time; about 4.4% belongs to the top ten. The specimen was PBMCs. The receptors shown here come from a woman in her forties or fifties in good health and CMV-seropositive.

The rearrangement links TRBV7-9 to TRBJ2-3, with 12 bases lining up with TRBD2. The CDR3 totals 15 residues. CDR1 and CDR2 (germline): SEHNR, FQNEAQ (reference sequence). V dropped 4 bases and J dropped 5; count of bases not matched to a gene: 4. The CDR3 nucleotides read TGTGCCAGCAGCTACCGACTAGCGGGAGAAGATACGCAGTATTTT. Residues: CASSYRLAGEDTQYF.

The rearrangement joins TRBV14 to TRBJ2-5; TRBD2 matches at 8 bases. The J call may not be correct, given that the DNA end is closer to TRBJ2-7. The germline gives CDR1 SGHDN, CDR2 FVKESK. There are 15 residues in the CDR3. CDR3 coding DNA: TGTGCCAGCAGCCAAGCAGACGGGAGGGCCGGCGAGCAGTACTTC. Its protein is CASSQADGRAGEQYF.

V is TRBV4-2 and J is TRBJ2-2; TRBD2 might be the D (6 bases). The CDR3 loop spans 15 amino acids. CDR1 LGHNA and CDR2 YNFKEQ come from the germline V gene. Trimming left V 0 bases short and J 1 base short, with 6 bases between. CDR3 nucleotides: TGTGCCAGCAGCCAAGAGGGGGGGAACACCGGGGAGCTGTTTTTT. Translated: CASSQEGGNTGELFF.

The CDR3 nucleotides are TGTGCCAGCAGTTATCGCGGGGGTCCCTACGAGCAGTACTTC. This codes for CASSYRGGPYEQYF. The gene calls are TRBV6-6 and TRBJ2-5, with 7 bases lining up with TRBD2. The J call may be wrong; the DNA end is better matched by TRBJ2-7. The germline CDR1 and CDR2 sequences are MNHNY and SVGAGI (reference sequence). The CDR3 length is 14 residues.

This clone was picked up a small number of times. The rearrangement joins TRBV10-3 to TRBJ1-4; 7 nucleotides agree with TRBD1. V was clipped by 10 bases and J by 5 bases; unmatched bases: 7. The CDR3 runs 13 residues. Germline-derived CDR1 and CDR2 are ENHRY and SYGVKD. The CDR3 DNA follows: TGTGCCACTGGGGGACAGACAAATGAAAAACTGTTTTTT. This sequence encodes CATGGQTNEKLFF.

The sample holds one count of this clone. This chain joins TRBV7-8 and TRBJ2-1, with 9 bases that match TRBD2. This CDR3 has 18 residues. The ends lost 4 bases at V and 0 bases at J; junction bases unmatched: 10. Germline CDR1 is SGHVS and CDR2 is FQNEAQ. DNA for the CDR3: TGTGCCAGCAGCTCCCTCCCCGGTAGCGGGAGCTCCTACAATGAGCAGTTCTTC. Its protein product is CASSSLPGSGSSYNEQFF.

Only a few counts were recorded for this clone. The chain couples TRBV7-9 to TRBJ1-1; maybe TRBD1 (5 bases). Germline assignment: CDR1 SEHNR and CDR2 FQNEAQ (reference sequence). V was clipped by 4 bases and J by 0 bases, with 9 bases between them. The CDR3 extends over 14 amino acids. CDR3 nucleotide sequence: TGTGCCAGCAGCTGGAGGGGAATGAACACTGAAGCTTTCTTT. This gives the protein CASSWRGMNTEAFF.

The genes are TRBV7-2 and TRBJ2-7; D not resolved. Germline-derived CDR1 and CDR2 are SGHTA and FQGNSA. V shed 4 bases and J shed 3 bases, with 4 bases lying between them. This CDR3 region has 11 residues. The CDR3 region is CASSSDYEQYF. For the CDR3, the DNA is TGTGCCAGCAGCTCAGACTACGAGCAGTACTTC.

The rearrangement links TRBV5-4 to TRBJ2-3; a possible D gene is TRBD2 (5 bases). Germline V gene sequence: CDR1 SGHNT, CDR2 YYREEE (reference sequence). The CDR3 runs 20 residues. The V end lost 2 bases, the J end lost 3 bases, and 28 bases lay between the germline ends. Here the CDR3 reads CASSLLGAGDKRMGTDTQYF. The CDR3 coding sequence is TGTGCCAGCAGCTTACTAGGCGCTGGGGATAAGAGGATGGGGACAGATACGCAGTATTTT.

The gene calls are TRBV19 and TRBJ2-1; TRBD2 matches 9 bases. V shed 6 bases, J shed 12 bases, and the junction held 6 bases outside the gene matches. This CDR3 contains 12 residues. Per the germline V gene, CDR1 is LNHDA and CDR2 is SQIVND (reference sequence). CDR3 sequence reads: CASSSGTSRQFF. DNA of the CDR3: TGTGCCAGTAGCTCCGGGACTAGCCGGCAGTTCTTC.

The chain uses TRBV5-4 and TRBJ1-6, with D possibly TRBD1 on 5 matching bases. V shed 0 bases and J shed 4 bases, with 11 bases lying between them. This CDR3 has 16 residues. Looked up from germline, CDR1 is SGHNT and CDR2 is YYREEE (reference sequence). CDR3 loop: CASSLGARQYNSPLHF. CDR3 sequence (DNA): TGTGCCAGCAGCTTGGGGGCCAGACAGTATAATTCACCCCTCCACTTT. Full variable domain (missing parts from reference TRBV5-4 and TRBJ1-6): ETGVTQSPTHLIKTRGQQVTLRCSSQSGHNTVSWYQQALGQGPQFIFQYYREEENGRGNFPPRFSGLQFPNYSSELNVNALELDDSALYLCASSLGARQYNSPLHFGNGTRLTVT.

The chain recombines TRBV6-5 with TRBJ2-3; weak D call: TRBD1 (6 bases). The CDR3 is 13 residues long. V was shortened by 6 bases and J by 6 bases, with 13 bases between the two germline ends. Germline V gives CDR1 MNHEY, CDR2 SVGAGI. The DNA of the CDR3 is TGTGCCAGCAGCGGAAGGGGGACCGATACGCAGTATTTT. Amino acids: CASSGRGTDTQYF.

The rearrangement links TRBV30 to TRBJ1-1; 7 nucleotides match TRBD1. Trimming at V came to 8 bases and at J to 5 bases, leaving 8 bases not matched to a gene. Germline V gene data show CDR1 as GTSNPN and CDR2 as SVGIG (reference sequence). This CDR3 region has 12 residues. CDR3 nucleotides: TGTGCCGCCGCGGGACAGCCAACTGAAGCTTTCTTT. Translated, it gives CAAAGQPTEAFF.

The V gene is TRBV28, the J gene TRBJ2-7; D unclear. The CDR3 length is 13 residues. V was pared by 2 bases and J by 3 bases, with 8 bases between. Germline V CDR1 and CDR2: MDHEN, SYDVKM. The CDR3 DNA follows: TGTGCCAGCAGTTTAAGCCCCCGCTACGAGCAGTACTTC. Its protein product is CASSLSPRYEQYF.

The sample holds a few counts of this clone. The CDR3, as DNA: TGTGCCAGCAGCCCTTCTAGCGGGAGAGCCGAGACCCAGTACTTC. Translation: CASSPSSGRAETQYF. This chain links TRBV7-9 with TRBJ2-5, with TRBD2 identical over 10 bases. V dropped 5 bases and J dropped 5; count of bases not matched to a gene: 8. CDR3 size: 15 residues. Germline CDR1 is SEHNR and CDR2 is FQNEAQ (reference sequence).

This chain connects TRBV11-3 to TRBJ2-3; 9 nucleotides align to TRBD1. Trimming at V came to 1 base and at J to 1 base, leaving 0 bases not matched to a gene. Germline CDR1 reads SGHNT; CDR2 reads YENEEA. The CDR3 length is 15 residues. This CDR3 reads CASSLGTGGTDTQYF. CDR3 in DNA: TGTGCCAGCAGCTTAGGGACAGGGGGCACAGATACGCAGTATTTT.

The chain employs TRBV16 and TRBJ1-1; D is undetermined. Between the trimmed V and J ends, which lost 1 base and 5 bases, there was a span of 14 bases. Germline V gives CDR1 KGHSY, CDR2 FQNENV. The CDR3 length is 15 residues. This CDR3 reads CASSQLHAPRTEAFF. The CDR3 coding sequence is TGTGCCAGCAGCCAATTACACGCCCCCAGGACTGAAGCTTTCTTT.

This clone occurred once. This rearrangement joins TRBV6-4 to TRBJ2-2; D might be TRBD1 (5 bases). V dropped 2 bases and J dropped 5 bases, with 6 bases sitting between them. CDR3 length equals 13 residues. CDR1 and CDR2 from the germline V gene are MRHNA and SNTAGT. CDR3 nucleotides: TGTGCCAGCAGTGACAGACAGACCGGGGAGCTGTTTTTT. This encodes CASSDRQTGELFF.

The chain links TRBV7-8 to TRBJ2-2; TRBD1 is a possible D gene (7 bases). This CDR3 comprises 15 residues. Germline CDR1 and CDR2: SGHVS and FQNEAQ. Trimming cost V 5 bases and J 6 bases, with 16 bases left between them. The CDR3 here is CASSHPTGRPGELFF. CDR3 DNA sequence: TGTGCCAGCAGCCACCCGACAGGGAGGCCCGGGGAGCTGTTTTTT. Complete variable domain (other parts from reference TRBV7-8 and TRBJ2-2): GAGVSQSPRYKVAKRGQDVALRCDPISGHVSLFWYQQALGQGPEFLTYFQNEAQLDKSGLPSDRFFAERPEGSVSTLKIQRTQQEDSAVYLCASSHPTGRPGELFFGEGSRLTVL.

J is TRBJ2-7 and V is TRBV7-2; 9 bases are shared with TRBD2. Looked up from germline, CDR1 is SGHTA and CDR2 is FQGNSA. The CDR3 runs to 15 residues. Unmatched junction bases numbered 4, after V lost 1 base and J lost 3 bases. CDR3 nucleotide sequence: TGTGCCAGCAGCTTAGATGTTAGCGGGAGCTACGAGCAGTACTTC. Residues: CASSLDVSGSYEQYF.

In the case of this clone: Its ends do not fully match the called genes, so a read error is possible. The chain's CDR3 is CASSIQGIDTGELFF. The CDR3 DNA reads TGTGCTAGCAGCATACAGGGTATCGACACCGGGGAGCTGTTTTTT. V gene TRBV7-7 combines with J gene TRBJ2-2; a weak D match, TRBD1 (6 bases). The germline V gene has CDR1 SSHAT and CDR2 FNYEAQ (reference sequence). The CDR3 extends over 15 amino acids.

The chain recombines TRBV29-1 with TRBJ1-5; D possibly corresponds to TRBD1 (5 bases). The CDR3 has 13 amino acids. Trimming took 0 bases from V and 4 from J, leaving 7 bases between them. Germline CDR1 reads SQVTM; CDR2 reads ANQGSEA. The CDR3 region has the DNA TGCAGCGTTGAAGAGGGGGGGAATCAGCCCCAGCATTTT. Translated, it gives CSVEEGGNQPQHF.

The CDR3 is CATRPAGVPYNEQFF. The CDR3 DNA follows: TGTGCCACCAGACCGGCGGGAGTCCCCTACAATGAGCAGTTCTTC. The J gene is TRBJ2-1, the V gene TRBV10-3, with TRBD2 matching over 7 bases. The CDR3 has 15 amino acids. Looked up from germline, CDR1 is ENHRY and CDR2 is SYGVKD. The J segment lost 2 bases and the V segment lost 10 bases, leaving 11 bases of the junction unmatched.

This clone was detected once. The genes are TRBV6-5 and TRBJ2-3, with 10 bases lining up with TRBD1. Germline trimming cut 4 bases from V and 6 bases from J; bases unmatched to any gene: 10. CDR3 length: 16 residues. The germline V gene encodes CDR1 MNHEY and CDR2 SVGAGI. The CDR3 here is CASSLASGQGPDTQYF. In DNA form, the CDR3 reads TGTGCCAGCAGTTTAGCTTCGGGACAGGGGCCGGATACGCAGTATTTT.

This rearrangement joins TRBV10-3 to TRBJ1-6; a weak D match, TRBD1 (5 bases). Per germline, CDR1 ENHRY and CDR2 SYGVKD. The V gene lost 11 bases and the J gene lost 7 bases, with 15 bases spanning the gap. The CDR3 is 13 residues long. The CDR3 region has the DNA TGTGCCGGCAGGCAGGGAGGGAATTCACCCCTCCACTTT. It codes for CAGRQGGNSPLHF.

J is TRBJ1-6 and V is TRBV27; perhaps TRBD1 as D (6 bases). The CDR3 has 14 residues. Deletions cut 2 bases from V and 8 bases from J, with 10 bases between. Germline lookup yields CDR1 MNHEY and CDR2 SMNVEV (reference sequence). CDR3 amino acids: CASSLVGADSPLHF. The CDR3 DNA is TGTGCCAGCAGTTTAGTGGGGGCTGATTCACCCCTCCACTTT.

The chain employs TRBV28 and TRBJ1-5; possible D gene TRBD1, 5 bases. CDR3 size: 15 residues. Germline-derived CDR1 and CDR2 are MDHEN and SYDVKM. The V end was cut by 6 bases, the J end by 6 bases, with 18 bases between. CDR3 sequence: CASSLGRVGGQPQHF. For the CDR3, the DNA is TGTGCCAGCAGCCTGGGAAGAGTGGGGGGTCAGCCCCAGCATTTT. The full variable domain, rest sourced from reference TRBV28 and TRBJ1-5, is DVKVTQSSRYLVKRTGEKVFLECVQDMDHENMFWYRQDPGLGLRLIYFSYDVKMKEKGDIPEGYSVSREKKERFSLILESASTNQTSMYLCASSLGRVGGQPQHFGDGTRLSIL.

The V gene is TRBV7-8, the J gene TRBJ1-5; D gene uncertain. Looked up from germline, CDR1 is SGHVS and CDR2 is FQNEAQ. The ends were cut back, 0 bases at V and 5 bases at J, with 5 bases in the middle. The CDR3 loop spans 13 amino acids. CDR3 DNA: TGTGCCAGCAGCTTAGCCGGAGATCAGCCCCAGCATTTT. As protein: CASSLAGDQPQHF.

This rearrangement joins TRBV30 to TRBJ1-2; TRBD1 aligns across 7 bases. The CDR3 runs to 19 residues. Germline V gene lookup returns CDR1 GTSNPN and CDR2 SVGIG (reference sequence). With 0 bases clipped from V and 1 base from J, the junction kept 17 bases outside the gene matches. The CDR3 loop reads CAWSVRPGTEPWVNYGYTF. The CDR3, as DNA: TGTGCCTGGAGTGTAAGACCCGGGACAGAGCCTTGGGTTAACTATGGCTACACCTTC. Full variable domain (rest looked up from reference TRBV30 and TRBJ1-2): SQTIHQWPATLVQPVGSPLSLECTVEGTSNPNLYWYRQAAGRGLQLLFYSVGIGQISSEVPQNLSASRPQDRQFILSSKKLLLSDSGFYLCAWSVRPGTEPWVNYGYTFGSGTRLTVV.